The 25 T cell receptor beta chains in this list originate from one sample, sequenced in a study of cytomegalovirus exposure and HLA in healthy donors. PCR used 60 Vbeta primers and 13 Jbeta primers. The data were produced by immunoSEQ multiplex PCR, yet TCRdb's version contains in-frame clones alone and is incomplete. The repertoire includes roughly 110,000 clones, over 70% of them detected once, and about 2.3% sits in the top ten. The sample was PBMCs. Every receptor here comes from a man in his thirties or forties in good health and CMV-seronegative.

The chain recombines TRBV6-6 with TRBJ2-1; D perhaps matches TRBD1 (7 bases). CDR1 and CDR2 (germline): MNHNY, SVGAGI (reference sequence). The CDR3 has 14 residues. Trimming shortened V by 4 bases and J by 7 bases, and 14 bases separated the two germline ends. The CDR3 DNA sequence: TGTGCCAGCAGTTTGTCAGGGGGGAAAAATGAGCAGTTCTTC. It is translated as CASSLSGGKNEQFF.

The rearrangement uses TRBV6-5 and TRBJ2-7; the match to TRBD1 covers 8 bases. The V segment lost 0 bases and the J segment 7 bases; nucleotides outside the gene matches: 8. Germline values: CDR1 MNHEY, CDR2 SVGAGI. The CDR3 is 15 amino acids. The CDR3 DNA sequence: TGTGCCAGCAGTTACTCGAGGCAGGGGGCGGGGGAGCAGTACTTC. Translating it yields CASSYSRQGAGEQYF.

The chain has TRBV7-2 and TRBJ2-7, with D maybe TRBD1 (6 bases). V shed 3 bases and J shed 2 bases, with 11 bases lying between them. The CDR3 is made up of 14 amino acids. Looked up from germline, CDR1 is SGHTA and CDR2 is FQGNSA. The CDR3 DNA reads as TGTGCCAGCAGCTTTCGCAGGGGTCCCTACGAGCAGTACTTC. Translated: CASSFRRGPYEQYF.

A few counts support this clone. This specimen includes other DNA sequences encoding the same CDR3. V usage is TRBV6-4 and J usage is TRBJ2-1; 13 bases align to TRBD2. J gave up 7 bases and V 2 bases, and 2 bases lay outside the gene matches. CDR3 size: 15 residues. Germline V CDR1 and CDR2: MRHNA, SNTAGT. CDR3 sequence: CASSDTSGGANEQFF. As DNA, the CDR3 is TGTGCCAGCAGTGACACTAGCGGGGGGGCAAATGAGCAGTTCTTC.

The chain uses TRBV30 and TRBJ1-1, with D possibly matching TRBD1 (6 bases). The CDR3 spans 12 residues. CDR1 GTSNPN and CDR2 SVGIG come from the germline V gene (reference sequence). Trimming removed 3 bases from V and 11 bases from J, with 16 bases in between. As DNA, the CDR3 is TGTGCCTGGAGACGCCAGGGGCTGCCGGCTTTCTTT. This sequence encodes CAWRRQGLPAFF. Looking up the rest from reference TRBV30 and TRBJ1-1 gives the full variable domain: SQTIHQWPATLVQPVGSPLSLECTVEGTSNPNLYWYRQAAGRGLQLLFYSVGIGQISSEVPQNLSASRPQDRQFILSSKKLLLSDSGFYLCAWRRQGLPAFFGQGTRLTVV.

The chain uses TRBV15 and TRBJ2-1, with D unclear. Per germline, CDR1 LNHNV and CDR2 YYDKDF (reference sequence). Trimming shortened V by 0 bases and J by 7 bases, and 7 bases separated the two germline ends. The CDR3 covers 13 residues. The DNA for the CDR3 is TGTGCCACCAGCAGAGAGGTGGCTAATGAGCAGTTCTTC. It translates to CATSREVANEQFF.

V and J are TRBV10-3 and TRBJ2-7, with TRBD1 identical over 11 bases. There are 15 residues in the CDR3. The V gene's germline CDR1 is ENHRY and CDR2 SYGVKD. V lost 4 bases and J lost 3; bases outside the gene matches: 5. The CDR3 here is CAISVGQGASYEQYF. Written as DNA, the CDR3 is TGTGCCATCAGTGTTGGACAGGGGGCGAGCTACGAGCAGTACTTC.

The rearrangement links TRBV30 to TRBJ2-1; TRBD2 matches 9 bases. Per germline, CDR1 GTSNPN and CDR2 SVGIG (reference sequence). The CDR3 runs to 16 residues. CDR3 sequence (DNA): TGTGCTCTAAAACCTAGAAGCGGGAGGACATACAATGAGCAGTTCTTC. As protein: CALKPRSGRTYNEQFF.

This rearrangement joins TRBV5-4 to TRBJ1-2; D is perhaps TRBD1 (5 bases). CDR1 and CDR2 from the germline V gene are SGHNT and YYREEE (reference sequence). Between the trimmed V and J ends, which lost 4 bases and 7 bases, there was a span of 11 bases. The CDR3 has 12 amino acids. CDR3 DNA: TGTGCCAGCAGCCCGGGGGGTAGTGGCTACACCTTC. Its translation: CASSPGGSGYTF.

This chain links TRBV30 with TRBJ1-2, with D hard to call. Trimming removed 5 bases from V and 7 bases from J, with 17 bases in between. The CDR3 covers 13 residues. Germline CDR1 reads GTSNPN; CDR2 reads SVGIG (reference sequence). The chain's CDR3 is CAWGTEGFGGYTF. The CDR3 nucleotides are TGTGCCTGGGGCACGGAGGGTTTTGGTGGCTACACCTTC.

The chain couples TRBV7-9 to TRBJ1-2; D call uncertain. Germline CDR1 and CDR2: SEHNR and FQNEAQ (reference sequence). The CDR3 covers 13 residues. V gave up 2 bases and J gave up 8 bases, with 12 bases separating them. The CDR3 loop is CASSLLTGLGYTF. CDR3 DNA sequence: TGTGCCAGCAGCTTATTAACTGGACTAGGCTACACCTTC.

This chain joins TRBV9 and TRBJ1-4; D unresolved. Germline V gene sequence: CDR1 SGDLS, CDR2 YYNGEE. This CDR3 is built from 15 residues. Deletions cut 0 bases from V and 4 bases from J, with 10 bases between. CDR3 sequence: CASSVAGRHNEKLFF. DNA for the CDR3: TGTGCCAGCAGCGTAGCTGGCCGCCATAATGAAAAACTGTTTTTT.

In this sample, this clone turned up a few times. The genes are TRBV14 and TRBJ2-1; 15 positions agree with TRBD2. CDR1 is SGHDN, CDR2 FVKESK, per germline. V gave up 4 bases and J gave up 8 bases; unmatched junction bases: 15. This CDR3 spans 19 amino acids. The CDR3 loop reads CASSPQMPGTSGRRYEQFF. The CDR3 DNA reads as TGTGCCAGCAGCCCCCAAATGCCCGGGACTAGCGGGAGGCGGTATGAGCAGTTCTTC.

V and J are TRBV7-9 and TRBJ1-1; D might be TRBD1 (6 bases). CDR3 length: 14 amino acids. CDR1 is SEHNR and CDR2 is FQNEAQ in the germline V gene (reference sequence). Trimming took 4 bases from V and 7 from J, leaving 16 bases between them. CDR3 in amino acids: CASSYPDRLNEAFF. The DNA of the CDR3 is TGTGCCAGCAGCTACCCGGACAGACTTAATGAAGCTTTCTTT.

The chain combines TRBV27 with TRBJ1-1; unclear D gene. Trimming shortened V by 4 bases and J by 3 bases, and 6 bases separated the two germline ends. CDR3 length: 12 residues. Germline lookup yields CDR1 MNHEY and CDR2 SMNVEV (reference sequence). CDR3 residues: CASSSGDTEAFF. In DNA form, the CDR3 reads TGTGCCAGCAGTTCCGGGGACACTGAAGCTTTCTTT.

V gene TRBV4-1 combines with J gene TRBJ1-1; D might be TRBD1 (6 bases). CDR3 length: 15 amino acids. In germline, CDR1 is MGHRA, CDR2 YSYEKL. With 4 bases removed from V and 0 bases from J, the gap between germline ends came to 12 bases. The CDR3 loop reads CASSPQGPMNTEAFF. In DNA form, the CDR3 reads TGCGCCAGCAGCCCGCAGGGGCCGATGAACACTGAAGCTTTCTTT.

The chain is built from TRBV6-6 and TRBJ2-7, with 8 bases identical to TRBD1. The CDR3 is 15 residues long. The V and J ends lost 2 bases and 6 bases, in that order; junction bases with no gene match: 9. Germline CDR1 is MNHNY and CDR2 is SVGAGI (reference sequence). CDR3 loop: CASSYKSGQGSEQYF. In DNA form, the CDR3 reads TGTGCCAGCAGTTACAAGTCAGGACAGGGCAGCGAGCAGTACTTC.

This rearrangement joins TRBV28 to TRBJ1-4; no clear D gene. The V end lost 3 bases, the J end lost 8 bases, and 10 bases lay between the germline ends. Germline assignment: CDR1 MDHEN and CDR2 SYDVKM. The CDR3 spans 13 residues. DNA of the CDR3: TGTGCCAGCAGTTTGCCCCCGGGGGAAAAACTGTTTTTT. Protein product: CASSLPPGEKLFF.

V gene TRBV29-1 combines with J gene TRBJ1-3, with a weak D call TRBD1 (6 bases). This CDR3 region has 16 residues. V lost 5 bases to trimming and J lost 0 bases, with 17 bases between them. CDR1 and CDR2 from the germline V gene are SQVTM and ANQGSEA. CDR3 residues: CSVRGGADISGNTIYF. The CDR3 nucleotides are TGCAGCGTTCGTGGGGGGGCTGATATCTCTGGAAACACCATATATTTT.

The CDR3 DNA follows: TGCGCCAGCAGCCATCCCGGGGCGGGGGCGTACAATGAGCAGTTCTTC. The encoded protein is CASSHPGAGAYNEQFF. J is TRBJ2-1 and V is TRBV4-1, with a tentative D call TRBD2 (7 bases). CDR3 length: 16 amino acids. Germline V CDR1 and CDR2: MGHRA, YSYEKL. V lost 3 bases to trimming and J lost 4 bases, with 16 bases between them.

This chain uses TRBV6-1 with TRBJ2-1; D is unresolved. Trimming shortened V by 7 bases and J by 4 bases, and 11 bases separated the two germline ends. Germline V gene sequence: CDR1 MNHNS, CDR2 SASEGT. This CDR3 region has 13 residues. CDR3 protein: CASTPRQYNEQFF. The CDR3 region has the DNA TGTGCCAGCACCCCGCGGCAGTACAATGAGCAGTTCTTC.

The gene calls are TRBV4-1 and TRBJ2-2; a weak D match, TRBD2 (5 bases). V lost 1 base and J lost 3, with 15 bases in between. The CDR3 runs to 17 residues. The germline V gene has CDR1 MGHRA and CDR2 YSYEKL. The CDR3 bases are TGCGCCAGCAGCCAAGCCGGGGAAGGAACGTACACCGGGGAGCTGTTTTTT. It encodes CASSQAGEGTYTGELFF.

About this clone: Different DNA sequences within this sample yield the same CDR3. The genes are TRBV27 and TRBJ1-1; a weak D match, TRBD1 (5 bases). Germline V gene data show CDR1 as MNHEY and CDR2 as SMNVEV (reference sequence). Trimming shortened V by 3 bases and J by 10 bases, and 12 bases separated the two germline ends. This CDR3 is 12 amino acids long. The CDR3 reads CASSFPGDSAFF. The CDR3 DNA reads TGTGCCAGCAGTTTTCCGGGGGATTCAGCTTTCTTT.

CDR3: CASSGNRGDTEAFF. In nucleotides, the CDR3 is TGTGCCAGCAGCGGGAACAGGGGGGACACTGAAGCTTTCTTT. The chain couples TRBV5-6 to TRBJ1-1; 8 bases are shared with TRBD1. Trimming cost V 4 bases and J 3 bases; bases outside gene matches: 5. Germline lookup yields CDR1 SGHDT and CDR2 YYEEEE. This CDR3 comprises 14 residues. The full variable domain, in which reference TRBV5-6 and TRBJ1-1 provide the parts outside the CDR3, is DAGVTQSPTHLIKTRGQQVTLRCSPKSGHDTVSWYQQALGQGPQFIFQYYEEEERQRGNFPDRFSGHQFPNYSSELNVNALLLGDSALYLCASSGNRGDTEAFFGQGTRLTVV.

The V and J genes are TRBV6-8 and TRBJ2-2; D perhaps matches TRBD2 (6 bases). This CDR3 comprises 14 residues. V gave up 1 base and J gave up 5 bases, with 8 bases separating them. Germline CDR1 is MNHGY and CDR2 is SAAAGT. CDR3 in DNA: TGTGCCAGCAGTTACTGGCTAGCGACCGGGGAGCTGTTTTTT. It translates to CASSYWLATGELFF.